Included here is one T cell receptor beta chain sequence, with context. The antigen remains unidentified. These data belong to a study of vaccination and CD4 T cells after COVID-19. There are 13 residues in the CDR3. The germline CDR1 and CDR2 sequences are MNHEY and SVGAGI. V was clipped by 4 bases and J by 7 bases, with 13 bases between them. Noted treatment: approximately 9-day PBMC culture with coronavirus spike peptide pools or control peptides (ViraFEST assay). Sequenced with the Oncomine TCR Beta short-read assay was DNA taken from cultured CD4+ T cells. TCRdb processed the PCR reads anew with MiXCR; each CDR3 protein has one entry. This repertoire shows about 24,000 distinct CDR3 sequences, 62% found once; its top ten account for approximately 7.8%.

The rearrangement links TRBV6-5 to TRBJ1-2; D not resolved. The TCR originated in a human donor who had recovered from COVID-19. The material sequenced was CD4+ T cells from blood, cultured in vitro. CDR3 sequence reads: CASSSHIFSGYTF. The CDR3 DNA sequence: TGTGCCAGCAGTTCTCATATCTTCTCTGGCTACACCTTC.